This T cell receptor beta chain came from a study of vaccination effects on CD4 cells after COVID-19. Study details: Each well held 2 million to 2.5 million PBMC cultured with about 10 ug/ml peptides and 8.5 to 10 IU/ml IL-2.

This CDR3 is built from 15 residues. CDR1 is KGHSH, CDR2 LQKENI, per germline. With 0 bases removed from V and 5 bases from J, the gap between germline ends came to 13 bases. Profiling relied on immunoSEQ multiplex PCR, and the TCRdb table lists in-frame clones only, not all of them. The sample has more than 35,000 clones; more than 65% are singletons. A roughly 10-day culture period preceded the isolation of CD4+ T cells. Each participant received a vaccine that was either BNT162b2 or mRNA-1273, given as two doses. Points on this clone: Its target is not known.

This TCR was sampled from a human donor who received a COVID-19 vaccine. Sequences were derived from CD4+ T cells from PBMCs cultured without peptide, sampled after COVID-19 vaccination. The gene calls are TRBV18 and TRBJ1-2; no clear D. CDR3 in amino acids: CASSPPTRNGYGYTF. CDR3 nucleotide sequence: TGTGCCAGCTCACCACCGACCAGGAATGGATATGGCTACACCTTC.